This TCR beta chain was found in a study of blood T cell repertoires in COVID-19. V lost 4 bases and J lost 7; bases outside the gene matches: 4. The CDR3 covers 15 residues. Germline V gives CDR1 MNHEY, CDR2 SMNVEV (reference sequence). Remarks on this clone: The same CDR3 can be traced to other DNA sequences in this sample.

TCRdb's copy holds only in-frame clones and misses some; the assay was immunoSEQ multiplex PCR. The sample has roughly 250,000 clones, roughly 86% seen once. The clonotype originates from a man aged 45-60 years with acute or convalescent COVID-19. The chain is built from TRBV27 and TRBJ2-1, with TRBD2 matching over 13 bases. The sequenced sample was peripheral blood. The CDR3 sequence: CASSSGTSGKNEQFF. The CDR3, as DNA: TGTGCCAGCAGTTCCGGGACTAGCGGGAAGAATGAGCAGTTCTTC.